This T cell receptor beta chain was found in a study of a mutant IDH1 vaccine in newly diagnosed glioma. Study information: Following radiotherapy alone, or alongside temozolomide cycles, vaccination was started after an interval of 4-6 weeks. Findings and caveats of the study: Seemingly, top peripheral T cell clonotype changes bore no relation to pseudoprogression. It was 80% to 95% of patients that developed vaccine-induced immune responses.

Libraries were prepared by immunoSEQ multiplex PCR; TCRdb keeps only in-frame clonotypes and omits some of them. Among some 120,000 clones listed, 80% were seen once. In regard to this clone: Its antigen is currently unknown.

The CDR3 has 16 amino acids. Germline CDR1 reads MRHNA; CDR2 reads SNTAGT. V shed 1 base, J shed 2 bases, and the junction held 4 bases outside the gene matches. Specified time point: week 11, during vaccination. It was 300 ug of mutant IDH1 20-mer peptide that made up each vaccine dose, given with topical imiquimod. Sequencing was performed on PBMCs, taken from a glioma patient whose treatment included an IDH1 peptide vaccine. The J gene is TRBJ1-4, the V gene TRBV6-4; 7 bases line up with TRBD1. The receptor's source is a middle-aged man with glioma. The CDR3 coding sequence is TGTGCCAGCAGTGACTTACAGGGGAGGACTAATGAAAAACTGTTTTTT. This gives the protein CASSDLQGRTNEKLFF.